The 9 T cell receptor beta chains below come from one sample, sequenced in a study of CD8+CD57+ T cells in acquired aplastic anemia. According to the study, genomic DNA was the template for TCR beta VDJ and CDR3 profiling. TCRdb reprocessed the reads with MiXCR, giving one entry per CDR3 protein. Among about 180,000 distinct CDR3 sequences listed, approximately 48% were seen once. Patients included in sequencing had previously demonstrated CD8+CD57+ cell expansion by flow cytometry. Sequencing was done on a sample of sorted CD4+, CD8+, or CD8+CD57+ T cells (not recorded which) from PBMCs. These receptors came from a human donor with aplastic anemia.

The rearrangement links TRBV10-3 to TRBJ2-7, with D unresolved. The V gene lost 6 bases and the J gene lost 3 bases, with 15 bases spanning the gap. In germline, CDR1 is ENHRY, CDR2 SYGVKD. The length of the CDR3 is 14 residues. The CDR3 region has the DNA TGTGCCATCAGCGCCCCAGACTCTTACTACGAGCAGTACTTC. It codes for CAISAPDSYYEQYF.

In regard to this clonotype: A read error may explain this, as a much larger clone is one base away. The chain recombines TRBV7-8 with TRBJ1-1; 7 positions match TRBD1. Germline V CDR1 and CDR2: SGHVS, FQNEAQ. V lost 6 bases to trimming and J lost 4 bases; unmatched junction nucleotides: 5. This CDR3 has 13 residues. The CDR3 reads CASSAGGVTEAFF. The CDR3 bases are TGTGCCAGCAGTGCAGGGGGTGTCACTGAAGCTTTCTTT.

Points on this clonotype: A much larger clone sits a single nucleotide away, making a read error possible. The chain couples TRBV5-4 to TRBJ2-3, with 11 bases identical to TRBD2. Germline V gene sequence: CDR1 SGHNT, CDR2 YYREEE (reference sequence). The CDR3 contains 16 residues. In DNA, the CDR3 is TGTGCCAGCAGCTCCCTGACTAGCGGGGACACAGATGCGCAGTATTTT. Its translation is CASSSLTSGDTDAQYF.

This clonotype was recorded a few times. This chain connects TRBV14 to TRBJ2-7; D call uncertain. Germline CDR1 and CDR2: SGHDN and FVKESK. V lost 1 base and J 3 bases, leaving 7 bases between the germline ends. The CDR3 runs to 13 residues. CDR3: CASSQGVSYEQYF. The CDR3 nucleotides are TGTGCCAGCAGCCAAGGCGTGAGCTACGAGCAGTACTTC. Full variable domain (remainder filled in from reference TRBV14 and TRBJ2-7): EAGVTQFPSHSVIEKGQTVTLRCDPISGHDNLYWYRRVMGKEIKFLLHFVKESKQDESGMPNNRFLAERTGGTYSTLKVQPAELEDSGVYFCASSQGVSYEQYFGPGTRLTVT.

In its sample, this clonotype was seen a few times. The chain joins TRBV10-1 to TRBJ2-7; the match to TRBD2 covers 7 bases. Germline CDR1 is WNHNN and CDR2 is SYGVQD (reference sequence). This CDR3 region has 15 residues. Losses at the gene ends were 4 bases for V and 6 bases for J; bases not matched to a gene: 12. The CDR3 DNA follows: TGCGCCAGCAGTGTTGGCAGGGCTAGCGGCTCCGAGCAGTACTTC. Protein sequence: CASSVGRASGSEQYF.

The sample holds one count of this clonotype. This chain uses TRBV24-1 with TRBJ2-6; D possibly corresponds to TRBD1 (5 bases). Germline loops: CDR1 KGHDR, CDR2 SFDVKD. The CDR3 loop spans 12 amino acids. V shed 1 base and J shed 12 bases, with 6 bases lying between them. The CDR3 here is CATSDLRGVLTF. DNA for the CDR3: TGTGCCACCAGTGATTTAAGGGGCGTCCTGACTTTC.

V gene TRBV2 combines with J gene TRBJ2-3; D is ambiguous. In germline, CDR1 is SNHLY, CDR2 FYNNEI. The CDR3 has 13 residues. V lost 4 bases and J 6 bases, leaving 11 bases between the germline ends. CDR3: CASSGKVFDTQYF. CDR3 sequence (DNA): TGTGCCAGCAGTGGAAAGGTATTTGATACGCAGTATTTT.

The chain employs TRBV19 and TRBJ2-1; a weak D match, TRBD2 (6 bases). The CDR3 runs to 14 residues. Trimming pared 11 bases from V and 9 bases from J, leaving 23 bases between. CDR1 and CDR2 (germline): LNHDA, SQIVND (reference sequence). This CDR3 is CAWSVFRRAAEQFF. The DNA of the CDR3 is TGTGCCTGGAGCGTTTTTAGGAGGGCCGCTGAGCAGTTCTTC. Combining the CDR3 with reference TRBV19 and TRBJ2-1 gives the whole variable domain DGGITQSPKYLFRKEGQNVTLSCEQNLNHDAMYWYRQDPGQGLRLIYYSQIVNDFQKGDIAEGYSVSREKKESFPLTVTSAQKNPTAFYLCAWSVFRRAAEQFFGPGTRLTVL.

This clonotype has ten or more counts. V is TRBV6-5 and J is TRBJ1-1, with 7 bases identical to TRBD1. From germline, CDR1 is MNHEY and CDR2 SVGAGI. J gave up 0 bases and V 0 bases, and 4 bases lay outside the gene matches. The CDR3 is 16 amino acids. Written as DNA, the CDR3 is TGTGCCAGCAGTTACTCGTCCGGGACAGTGAACACTGAAGCTTTCTTT. Protein sequence: CASSYSSGTVNTEAFF.